What follows are 25 T cell receptor beta chains derived from one specimen sequenced in a study of blood T cells in healthy people across ages. A second roughly 6 to 12 cycle PCR used barcoded and J-beta primers. In TCRdb, the 5' RACE reads were re-called with MiXCR into one record per CDR3 protein. The table has about 800,000 distinct CDR3 sequences, roughly 25% seen once. The sample was also linked to a second study, of T cells of mothers and their children.

Sequencing input: blood. Every receptor here comes from a boy aged 5-17 years in good health.

This clonotype was seen just once. The chain links TRBV28 to TRBJ1-4; the D gene is possibly TRBD1 (5 bases). CDR3 length equals 13 residues. The V end was cut by 8 bases, the J end by 7 bases, with 14 bases between. The germline gives CDR1 MDHEN, CDR2 SYDVKM. CDR3 loop: CASLRGVTEKLFF. The DNA for the CDR3 is TGTGCCAGCCTGCGGGGCGTTACTGAAAAACTGTTTTTT.

A few counts support this clonotype. This chain connects TRBV5-4 to TRBJ2-5; 10 nucleotides match TRBD2. CDR3 size: 16 residues. Germline CDR1 is SGHNT and CDR2 is YYREEE (reference sequence). V was pared by 2 bases and J by 5 bases, with 9 bases of the junction left unmatched. The DNA for the CDR3 is TGTGCCAGCAGCTTAGCCAGCGGGAGGGCCAGGGAGACCCAGTACTTC. Its protein product is CASSLASGRARETQYF.

The sample holds a few counts of this clonotype. J is TRBJ2-2 and V is TRBV28, with D tentatively TRBD1 (6 bases). Trimming took off 5 bases at V and 4 bases at J, with 11 bases between the two ends. The CDR3 runs 14 residues. CDR1 and CDR2 from the germline V gene are MDHEN and SYDVKM. The CDR3 nucleotides read TGTGCCAGCAGTCGCCCCAGGGGCACCGGGGAGCTGTTTTTT. Protein sequence: CASSRPRGTGELFF.

The chain combines TRBV11-2 with TRBJ2-3, with 12 positions matching TRBD2. The CDR3 consists of 17 residues. J gave up 2 bases and V 3 bases, and 6 bases lay outside the gene matches. CDR1 is SGHAT, CDR2 FQNNGV, per germline. The CDR3 reads CASSLVGTSGHTDTQYF. CDR3 bases: TGTGCCAGCAGCTTGGTAGGGACTAGCGGGCACACAGATACGCAGTATTTT.

This clonotype appeared a few times. CDR3 sequence reads: CSVEGRGESNEQFF. CDR3 DNA sequence: TGCAGCGTTGAGGGGCGGGGAGAAAGCAATGAGCAGTTCTTC. The rearrangement joins TRBV29-1 to TRBJ2-1, with D possibly TRBD2 on 6 matching bases. Germline lookup yields CDR1 SQVTM and CDR2 ANQGSEA. CDR3 length equals 14 residues. Trimming shortened V by 3 bases and J by 6 bases, and 15 bases separated the two germline ends.

As regards this clonotype: This is likely a read error, given that the CDR3 carries no conserved phenylalanine or tryptophan at its end. This chain connects TRBV10-2 to TRBJ2-2; D is ambiguous. The V gene lost 6 bases and the J gene lost 6 bases, with 20 bases spanning the gap. CDR3 size: 16 residues. Per the germline V gene, CDR1 is WSHSY and CDR2 is SAAADI. The chain's CDR3 is CASREPISERAGELFL. The CDR3 DNA sequence: TGCGCCAGCAGGGAGCCCATCTCTGAGCGCGCCGGGGAGCTGTTTCTT.

The table lists this clonotype with a few counts. V gene TRBV7-2 combines with J gene TRBJ1-2, with D unresolved. V shed 1 base and J shed 6 bases, with 6 bases lying between them. The CDR3 loop spans 12 amino acids. Germline lookup yields CDR1 SGHTA and CDR2 FQGNSA. The CDR3 region is CASSLDEDGYTF. CDR3 DNA: TGTGCCAGCAGCTTAGACGAGGATGGCTACACCTTC.

CDR3 in amino acids: CSAFGGRQETQYF. The CDR3 coding sequence is TGCAGTGCTTTCGGGGGACGGCAAGAGACCCAGTACTTC. The J gene is TRBJ2-5, the V gene TRBV20-1; a weak D match, TRBD2 (6 bases). This CDR3 spans 13 amino acids. V was pared by 5 bases and J by 2 bases, with 12 bases between. CDR1 is DFQATT, CDR2 SNEGSKA, per germline (reference sequence).

The chain is built from TRBV12-3 or TRBV12-4 and TRBJ1-1, with TRBD1 identical over 9 bases. The CDR3 length is 16 residues. The ends lost 1 base at V and 0 bases at J; junction bases unmatched: 3. CDR3 region: CASSLGGQGLNTEAFF. As DNA, the CDR3 is TGTGCCAGCAGTTTAGGAGGACAGGGGCTGAACACTGAAGCTTTCTTT.

Only one count was recorded for this clonotype. The J gene is TRBJ2-1, the V gene TRBV10-3, with D possibly matching TRBD2 (5 bases). CDR1 ENHRY and CDR2 SYGVKD come from the germline V gene. CDR3 length: 15 residues. With 4 bases removed from V and 1 base from J, the gap between germline ends came to 11 bases. CDR3 region: CAISGGLGSYNEQFF. CDR3 sequence (DNA): TGTGCCATCAGTGGAGGGTTGGGGTCCTACAATGAGCAGTTCTTC.

The rearrangement joins TRBV4-3 to TRBJ2-1, with D perhaps matching TRBD1 or TRBD2 (6 bases each). V lost 2 bases, J lost 3 bases, and 17 bases lay in between. This CDR3 is 17 amino acids long. Germline V lookup: CDR1 LGHNA, CDR2 YSLEER. CDR3: CASSQNPWGALYNEQFF. For the CDR3, the DNA is TGCGCCAGCAGCCAAAACCCCTGGGGGGCCCTCTACAATGAGCAGTTCTTC.

This clonotype occurred a few times. The V and J genes are TRBV4-3 and TRBJ2-3, with 8 bases that match TRBD1. CDR1 and CDR2 from the germline V gene are LGHNA and YSLEER. This CDR3 spans 16 amino acids. V gave up 0 bases and J gave up 6 bases; unmatched junction bases: 8. The CDR3 is CASSQDLQGVGDTQYF. CDR3 nucleotide sequence: TGCGCCAGCAGCCAAGATCTACAGGGGGTGGGGGATACGCAGTATTTT.

The sample holds a few counts of this clonotype. V gene TRBV10-3 combines with J gene TRBJ2-7, with D unclear. Deletions cut 7 bases from V and 2 bases from J, with 12 bases between. The CDR3 is 13 residues long. Germline CDR1 is ENHRY and CDR2 is SYGVKD. CDR3 residues: CAINLGEAYEQYF. The CDR3 DNA follows: TGTGCCATCAACCTGGGTGAAGCCTACGAGCAGTACTTC.

This chain links TRBV6-1 with TRBJ1-3; tentatively, D is TRBD1 (5 bases). Trimming left V 8 bases short and J 4 bases short, with 18 bases between. Germline values: CDR1 MNHNS, CDR2 SASEGT. This CDR3 is built from 15 residues. The CDR3 bases are TGTGCCAGCTGGTCCCCAGGGCTAAACGGAAACACCATATATTTT. This encodes CASWSPGLNGNTIYF.

This clonotype has more than one count but fewer than ten. The chain has TRBV28 and TRBJ1-4, with a possible D match to TRBD1 (6 bases). CDR3 length: 14 residues. The V gene's germline CDR1 is MDHEN and CDR2 SYDVKM. Trimming left V 6 bases short and J 8 bases short, with 16 bases between. The CDR3 DNA reads TGTGCCAGCAGGGAGGACAGAAGGTCCGAAAAACTGTTTTTT. It codes for CASREDRRSEKLFF.

Remarks on this clonotype: Compared with germline, one end of the junction differs, possibly owing to a read error. The genes are TRBV7-2 and TRBJ2-7; D possibly corresponds to TRBD2 (5 bases). The germline CDR1 and CDR2 sequences are SGHTA and FQGNSA. This CDR3 comprises 13 residues. The CDR3 spells CASSLRREYGQYF. The DNA for the CDR3 is TGTGCCAGCAGCTTACGCCGGGAATACGGGCAGTACTTC.

In this sample, this clonotype turned up once. The gene calls are TRBV4-3 and TRBJ2-7; possible D gene TRBD2, 6 bases. Trimming removed 3 bases at V and 4 bases at J, with 19 bases between. There are 16 residues in the CDR3. Germline CDR1 and CDR2: LGHNA and YSLEER. The CDR3 loop reads CASSHDTGTVGYEQYF. CDR3 coding DNA: TGCGCCAGCAGCCATGACACCGGGACTGTGGGGTACGAGCAGTACTTC.

The chain is built from TRBV6-2 or TRBV6-3 and TRBJ1-5; D gene ambiguous. CDR1 is MNHEY, CDR2 SVGEGT, per germline. The CDR3 extends over 14 amino acids. V gave up 4 bases and J gave up 5 bases, with 12 bases separating them. The CDR3 DNA is TGTGCCAGCAGTTTCACGGCCCGGGATCAGCCCCAGCATTTT. Protein sequence: CASSFTARDQPQHF.

A few counts support this clonotype. V gene TRBV20-1 combines with J gene TRBJ2-2; 8 bases fit TRBD2. Per germline, CDR1 DFQATT and CDR2 SNEGSKA (reference sequence). The CDR3 extends over 14 amino acids. Trimming removed 5 bases from V and 1 base from J; junction bases left unmatched: 3. In nucleotides, the CDR3 is TGCAGTGCTGCTACTAGCGGGAACACCGGGGAGCTGTTTTTT. Its protein is CSAATSGNTGELFF.

The chain combines TRBV12-3 or TRBV12-4 with TRBJ2-1, with D possibly matching TRBD2 (7 bases). V was trimmed by 0 bases and J by 7 bases, leaving 13 bases between them. This CDR3 comprises 15 residues. The CDR3 DNA is TGTGCCAGCAGTTTAGCGCGCGGGGGCGGGAATGAGCAGTTCTTC. Amino acids: CASSLARGGGNEQFF.

V usage is TRBV7-8 and J usage is TRBJ2-5; no definite D call. The DNA end is a closer match to TRBJ2-7, so the J assignment may be wrong. The germline V gene encodes CDR1 SGHVS and CDR2 FQNEAQ. This CDR3 comprises 12 residues. The CDR3 region has the DNA TGTGCCAGCAGCTTAGAGGGTCGCGAGCAGTACTTC. The encoded protein is CASSLEGREQYF.

This clonotype has a handful of counts. V usage is TRBV6-8 and J usage is TRBJ2-1; D remains unclear. Germline CDR1 and CDR2: MNHGY and SAAAGT. V dropped 5 bases and J dropped 0 bases, with 11 bases sitting between them. This CDR3 comprises 15 residues. CDR3 nucleotides: TGTGCCAGCAGTACCCCGTGGAGCTCCTACAATGAGCAGTTCTTC. As protein: CASSTPWSSYNEQFF.

The chain is built from TRBV6-6 and TRBJ2-7; the D gene is possibly TRBD2 (6 bases). The CDR3 consists of 13 residues. The ends were cut back, 6 bases at V and 6 bases at J, with 15 bases in the middle. The germline CDR1 and CDR2 sequences are MNHNY and SVGAGI (reference sequence). Here the CDR3 reads CASRLKGGSEQYF. The DNA for the CDR3 is TGTGCCAGCAGGCTTAAAGGAGGGAGCGAGCAGTACTTC.

This clonotype has a count of ten or more. V is TRBV7-9 and J is TRBJ2-1; 7 bases line up with TRBD1. This CDR3 has 17 residues. With 4 bases clipped from V and 3 bases from J, the junction kept 12 bases outside the gene matches. Germline V lookup: CDR1 SEHNR, CDR2 FQNEAQ (reference sequence). For the CDR3, the DNA is TGTGCCAGCAGCTCCCCCGTTGGGACAGCGATCTACAATGAGCAGTTCTTC. As protein: CASSSPVGTAIYNEQFF.

This clonotype was counted a single time. V usage is TRBV13 and J usage is TRBJ2-7, with unresolved D. Germline-derived CDR1 and CDR2 are PRHDT and FYEKMQ (reference sequence). The V and J ends lost 2 bases and 7 bases respectively, with 15 bases between them. The CDR3 is 14 residues long. As DNA, the CDR3 is TGTGCCAGCAGCTTACAAAGGACGGAGTGGGAGCAGTACTTC. Protein sequence: CASSLQRTEWEQYF.